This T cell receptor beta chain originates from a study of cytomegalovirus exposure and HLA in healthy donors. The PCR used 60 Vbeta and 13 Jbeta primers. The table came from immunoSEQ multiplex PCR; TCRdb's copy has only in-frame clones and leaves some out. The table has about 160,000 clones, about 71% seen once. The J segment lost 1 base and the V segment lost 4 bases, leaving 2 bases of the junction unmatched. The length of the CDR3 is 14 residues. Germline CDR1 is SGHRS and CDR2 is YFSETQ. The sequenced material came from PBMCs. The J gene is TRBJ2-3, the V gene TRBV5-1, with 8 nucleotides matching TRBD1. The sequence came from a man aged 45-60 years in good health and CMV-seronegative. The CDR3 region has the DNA TGCGCCAGCAGCGAGGGACAGGGCACAGATACGCAGTATTTT. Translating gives CASSEGQGTDTQYF.